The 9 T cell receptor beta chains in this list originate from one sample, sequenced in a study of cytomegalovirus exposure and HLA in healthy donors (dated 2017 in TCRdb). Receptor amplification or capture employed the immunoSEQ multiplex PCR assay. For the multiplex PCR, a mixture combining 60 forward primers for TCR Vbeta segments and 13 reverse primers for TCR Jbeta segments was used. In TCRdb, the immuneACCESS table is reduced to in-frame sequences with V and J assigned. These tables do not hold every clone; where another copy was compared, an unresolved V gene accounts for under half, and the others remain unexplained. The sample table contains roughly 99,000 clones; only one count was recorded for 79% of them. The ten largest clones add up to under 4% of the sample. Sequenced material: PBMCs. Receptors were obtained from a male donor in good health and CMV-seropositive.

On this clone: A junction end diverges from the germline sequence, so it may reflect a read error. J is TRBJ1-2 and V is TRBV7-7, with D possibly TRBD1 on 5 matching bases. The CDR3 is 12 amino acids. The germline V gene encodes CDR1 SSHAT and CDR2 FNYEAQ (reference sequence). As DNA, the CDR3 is TGTGCTAGCAGCGGAAGGACACGCGGCTACACCTTC. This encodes CASSGRTRGYTF.

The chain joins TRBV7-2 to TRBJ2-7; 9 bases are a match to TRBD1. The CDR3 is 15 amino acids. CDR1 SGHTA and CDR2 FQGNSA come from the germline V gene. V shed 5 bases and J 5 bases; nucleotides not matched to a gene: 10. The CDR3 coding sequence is TGTGCCAGCAGCCCGGCCGGGACAGGGATCCACGAGCAGTACTTC. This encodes CASSPAGTGIHEQYF. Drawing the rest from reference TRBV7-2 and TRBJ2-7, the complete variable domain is GAGVSQSPSNKVTEKGKDVELRCDPISGHTALYWYRQSLGQGLEFLIYFQGNSAPDKSGLPSDRFSAERTGGSVSTLTIQRTQQEDSAVYLCASSPAGTGIHEQYFGPGTRLTVT.

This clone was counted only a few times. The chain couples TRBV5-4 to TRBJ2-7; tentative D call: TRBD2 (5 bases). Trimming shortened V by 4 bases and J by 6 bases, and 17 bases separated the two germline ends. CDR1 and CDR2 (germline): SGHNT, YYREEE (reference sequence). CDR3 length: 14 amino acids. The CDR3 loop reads CASSPEVLAREQYF. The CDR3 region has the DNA TGTGCCAGCAGCCCGGAGGTCTTGGCTCGCGAGCAGTACTTC.

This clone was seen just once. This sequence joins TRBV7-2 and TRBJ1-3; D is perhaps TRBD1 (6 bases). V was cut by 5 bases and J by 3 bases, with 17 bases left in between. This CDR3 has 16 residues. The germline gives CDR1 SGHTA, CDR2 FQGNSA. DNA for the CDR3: TGTGCCAGCAGCCCCCGATTGGGCAGGGGTGGAAACACCATATATTTT. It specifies CASSPRLGRGGNTIYF.

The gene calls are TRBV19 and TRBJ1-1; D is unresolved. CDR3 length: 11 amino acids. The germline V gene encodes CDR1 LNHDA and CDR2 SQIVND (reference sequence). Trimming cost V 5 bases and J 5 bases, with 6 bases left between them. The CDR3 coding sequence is TGTGCCAGTAGTCCCGGGACTGAAGCTTTCTTT. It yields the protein CASSPGTEAFF.

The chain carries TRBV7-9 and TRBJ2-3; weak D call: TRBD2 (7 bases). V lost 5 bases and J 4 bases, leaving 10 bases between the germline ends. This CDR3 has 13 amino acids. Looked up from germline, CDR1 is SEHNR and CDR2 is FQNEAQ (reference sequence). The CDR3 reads CASSGGGPDTQYF. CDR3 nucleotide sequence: TGTGCCAGCAGCGGGGGGGGCCCAGATACGCAGTATTTT.

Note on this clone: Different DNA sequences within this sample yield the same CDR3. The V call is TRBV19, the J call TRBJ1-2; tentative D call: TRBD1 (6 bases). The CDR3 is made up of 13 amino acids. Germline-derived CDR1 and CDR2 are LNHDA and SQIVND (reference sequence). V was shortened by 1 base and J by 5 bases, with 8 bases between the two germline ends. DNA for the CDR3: TGTGCCAGTAGTATAGGGCAGGGGTATGGCTACACCTTC. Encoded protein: CASSIGQGYGYTF. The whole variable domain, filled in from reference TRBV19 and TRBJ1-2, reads DGGITQSPKYLFRKEGQNVTLSCEQNLNHDAMYWYRQDPGQGLRLIYYSQIVNDFQKGDIAEGYSVSREKKESFPLTVTSAQKNPTAFYLCASSIGQGYGYTFGSGTRLTVV.

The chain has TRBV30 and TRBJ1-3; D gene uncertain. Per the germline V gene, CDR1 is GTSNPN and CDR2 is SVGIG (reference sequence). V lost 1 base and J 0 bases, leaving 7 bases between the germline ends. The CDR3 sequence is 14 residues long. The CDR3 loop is CAWSGDSSGNTIYF. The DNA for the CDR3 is TGTGCCTGGAGTGGCGATAGCTCTGGAAACACCATATATTTT.

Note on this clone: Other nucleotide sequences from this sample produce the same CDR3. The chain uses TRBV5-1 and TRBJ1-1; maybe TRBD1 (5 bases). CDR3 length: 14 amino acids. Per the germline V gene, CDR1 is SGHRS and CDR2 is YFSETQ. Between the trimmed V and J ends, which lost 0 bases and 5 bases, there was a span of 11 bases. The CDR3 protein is CASSLAGMGTEAFF. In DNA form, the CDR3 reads TGCGCCAGCAGCTTGGCAGGGATGGGGACTGAAGCTTTCTTT.